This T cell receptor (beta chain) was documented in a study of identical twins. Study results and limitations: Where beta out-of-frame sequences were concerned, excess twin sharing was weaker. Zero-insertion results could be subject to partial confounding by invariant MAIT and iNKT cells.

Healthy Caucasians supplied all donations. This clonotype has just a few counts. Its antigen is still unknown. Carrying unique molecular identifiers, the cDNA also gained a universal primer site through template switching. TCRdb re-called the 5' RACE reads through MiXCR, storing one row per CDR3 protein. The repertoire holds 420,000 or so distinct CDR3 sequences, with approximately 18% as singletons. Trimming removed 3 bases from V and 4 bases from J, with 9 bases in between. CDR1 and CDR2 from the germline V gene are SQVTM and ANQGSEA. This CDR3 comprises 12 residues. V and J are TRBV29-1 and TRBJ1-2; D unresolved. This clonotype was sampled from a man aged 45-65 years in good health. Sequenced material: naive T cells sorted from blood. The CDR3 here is CSVDPFGYGYTF. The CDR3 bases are TGCAGCGTTGATCCGTTCGGCTATGGCTACACCTTC. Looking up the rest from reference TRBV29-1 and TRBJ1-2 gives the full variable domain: SAVISQKPSRDICQRGTSLTIQCQVDSQVTMMFWYRQQPGQSLTLIATANQGSEATYESGFVIDKFPISRPNLTFSTLTVSNMSPEDSSIYLCSVDPFGYGYTFGSGTRLTVV.